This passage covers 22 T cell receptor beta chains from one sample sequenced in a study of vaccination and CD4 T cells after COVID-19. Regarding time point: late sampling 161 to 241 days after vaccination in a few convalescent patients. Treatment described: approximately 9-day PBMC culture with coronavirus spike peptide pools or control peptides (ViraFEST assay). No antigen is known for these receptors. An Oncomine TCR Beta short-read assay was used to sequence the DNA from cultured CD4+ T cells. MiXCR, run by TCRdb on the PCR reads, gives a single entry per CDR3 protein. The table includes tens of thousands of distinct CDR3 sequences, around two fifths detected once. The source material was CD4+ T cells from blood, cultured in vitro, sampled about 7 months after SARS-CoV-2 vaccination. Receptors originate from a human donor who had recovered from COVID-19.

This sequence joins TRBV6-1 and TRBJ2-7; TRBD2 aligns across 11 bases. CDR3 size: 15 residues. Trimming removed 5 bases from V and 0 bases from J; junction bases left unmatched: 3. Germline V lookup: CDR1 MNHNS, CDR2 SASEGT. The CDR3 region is CASSRGTSGSYEQYF. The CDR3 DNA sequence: TGTGCCAGCAGTCGGGGGACTAGCGGCTCCTACGAGCAGTACTTC.

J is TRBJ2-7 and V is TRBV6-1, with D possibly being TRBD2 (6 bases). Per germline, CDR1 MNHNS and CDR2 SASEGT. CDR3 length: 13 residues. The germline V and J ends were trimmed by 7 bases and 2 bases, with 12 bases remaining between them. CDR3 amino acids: CASTAGGPYEQYF. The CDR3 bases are TGTGCCAGCACGGCCGGGGGACCCTACGAGCAGTACTTC.

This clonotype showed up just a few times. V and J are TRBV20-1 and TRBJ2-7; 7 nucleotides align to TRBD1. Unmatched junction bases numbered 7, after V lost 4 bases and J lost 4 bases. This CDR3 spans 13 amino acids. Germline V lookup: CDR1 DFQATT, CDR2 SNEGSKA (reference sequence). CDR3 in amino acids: CSAITGTEYEQYF. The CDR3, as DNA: TGCAGTGCTATCACCGGGACAGAATACGAGCAGTACTTC.

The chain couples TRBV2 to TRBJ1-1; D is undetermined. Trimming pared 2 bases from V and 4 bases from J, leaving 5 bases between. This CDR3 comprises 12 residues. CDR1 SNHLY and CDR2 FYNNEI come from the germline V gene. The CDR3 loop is CASSESATEAFF. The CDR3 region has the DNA TGTGCCAGCAGTGAATCGGCCACTGAAGCTTTCTTT.

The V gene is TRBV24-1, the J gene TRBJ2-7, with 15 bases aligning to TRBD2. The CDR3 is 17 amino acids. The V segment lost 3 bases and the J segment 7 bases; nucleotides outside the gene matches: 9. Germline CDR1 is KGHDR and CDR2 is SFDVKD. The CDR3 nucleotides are TGTGCCACCAGTGATCCCGGGACTAGCGGGAGGCCGGGAGAGCAGTACTTC. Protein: CATSDPGTSGRPGEQYF.

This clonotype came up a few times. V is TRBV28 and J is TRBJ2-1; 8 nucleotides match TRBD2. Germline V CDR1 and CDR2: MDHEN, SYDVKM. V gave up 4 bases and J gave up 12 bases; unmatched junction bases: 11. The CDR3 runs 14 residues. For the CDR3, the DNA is TGTGCCAGCAGTTCCGTGGGGTTCGGGGGGGTGCAGTTCTTC. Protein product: CASSSVGFGGVQFF. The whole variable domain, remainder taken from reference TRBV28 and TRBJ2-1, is DVKVTQSSRYLVKRTGEKVFLECVQDMDHENMFWYRQDPGLGLRLIYFSYDVKMKEKGDIPEGYSVSREKKERFSLILESASTNQTSMYLCASSSVGFGGVQFFGPGTRLTVL.

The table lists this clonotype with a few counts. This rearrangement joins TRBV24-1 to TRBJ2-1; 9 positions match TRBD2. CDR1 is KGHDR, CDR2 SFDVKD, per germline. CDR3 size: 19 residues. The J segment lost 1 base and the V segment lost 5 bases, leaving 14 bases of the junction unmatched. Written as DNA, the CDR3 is TGTGCCACCAGTGGTACGACTAGCGGAGGTCTTTGGTCCTACAATGAGCAGTTCTTC. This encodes CATSGTTSGGLWSYNEQFF.

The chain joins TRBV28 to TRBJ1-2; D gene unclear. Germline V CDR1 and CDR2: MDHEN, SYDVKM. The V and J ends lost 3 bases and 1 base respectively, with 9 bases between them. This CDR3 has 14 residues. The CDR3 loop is CASSFRYGNYGYTF. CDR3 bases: TGTGCCAGCAGTTTCCGCTACGGTAACTATGGCTACACCTTC.

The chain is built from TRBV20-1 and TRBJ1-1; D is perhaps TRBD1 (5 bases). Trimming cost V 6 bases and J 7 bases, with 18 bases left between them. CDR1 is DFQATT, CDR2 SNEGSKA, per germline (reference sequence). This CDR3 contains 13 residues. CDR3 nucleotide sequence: TGCAGTGCCCGCGACTGGTCGAGGGGTGAAGCTTTCTTT. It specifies CSARDWSRGEAFF.

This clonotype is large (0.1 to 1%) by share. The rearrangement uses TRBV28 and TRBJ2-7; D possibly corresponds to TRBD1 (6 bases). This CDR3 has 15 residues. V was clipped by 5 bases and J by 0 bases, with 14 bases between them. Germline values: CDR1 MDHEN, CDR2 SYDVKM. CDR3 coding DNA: TGTGCCAGCAGTGTACAGGGTGCTCTCTCCTACGAGCAGTACTTC. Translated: CASSVQGALSYEQYF. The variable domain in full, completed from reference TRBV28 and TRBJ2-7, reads DVKVTQSSRYLVKRTGEKVFLECVQDMDHENMFWYRQDPGLGLRLIYFSYDVKMKEKGDIPEGYSVSREKKERFSLILESASTNQTSMYLCASSVQGALSYEQYFGPGTRLTVT.

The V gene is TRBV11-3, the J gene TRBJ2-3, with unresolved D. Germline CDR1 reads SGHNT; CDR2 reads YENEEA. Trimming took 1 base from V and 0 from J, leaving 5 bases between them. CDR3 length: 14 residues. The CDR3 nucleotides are TGTGCCAGCAGCTTAGTTGGAAGCACAGATACGCAGTATTTT. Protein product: CASSLVGSTDTQYF. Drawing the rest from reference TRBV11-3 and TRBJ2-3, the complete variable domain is EAGVVQSPRYKIIEKKQPVAFWCNPISGHNTLYWYLQNLGQGPELLIRYENEEAVDDSQLPKDRFSAERLKGVDSTLKIQPAELGDSAVYLCASSLVGSTDTQYFGPGTRLTVL.

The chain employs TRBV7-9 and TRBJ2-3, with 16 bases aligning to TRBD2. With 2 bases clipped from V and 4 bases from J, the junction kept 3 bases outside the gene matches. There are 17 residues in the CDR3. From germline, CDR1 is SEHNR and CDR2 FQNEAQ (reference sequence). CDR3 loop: CASSLRGTSGRADTQYF. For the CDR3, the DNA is TGTGCCAGCAGCTTAAGAGGGACTAGCGGGAGGGCAGATACGCAGTATTTT.

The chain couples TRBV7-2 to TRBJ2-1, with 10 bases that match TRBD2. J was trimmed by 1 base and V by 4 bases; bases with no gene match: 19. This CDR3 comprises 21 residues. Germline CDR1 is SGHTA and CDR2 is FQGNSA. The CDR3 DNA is TGTGCCAGCAGCTCCGGACGCGGACGTAGCGGGAGGCTGTCATCCTACAATGAGCAGTTCTTC. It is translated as CASSSGRGRSGRLSSYNEQFF.

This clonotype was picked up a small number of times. For the CDR3, the DNA is TGTGCCAGCAGCTTGAACTATAATTCACCCCTCCACTTT. Protein: CASSLNYNSPLHF. The chain carries TRBV7-2 and TRBJ1-6; no firm D call. The germline V and J ends were trimmed by 3 bases and 3 bases, with 3 bases remaining between them. The germline V gene has CDR1 SGHTA and CDR2 FQGNSA. CDR3 length: 13 amino acids.

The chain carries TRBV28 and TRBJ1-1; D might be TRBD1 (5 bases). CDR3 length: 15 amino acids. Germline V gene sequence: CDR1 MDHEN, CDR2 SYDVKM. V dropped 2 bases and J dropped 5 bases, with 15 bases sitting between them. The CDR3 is CASSLGGARRTEAFF. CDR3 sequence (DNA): TGTGCCAGCAGTTTAGGCGGGGCGCGGCGAACTGAAGCTTTCTTT.

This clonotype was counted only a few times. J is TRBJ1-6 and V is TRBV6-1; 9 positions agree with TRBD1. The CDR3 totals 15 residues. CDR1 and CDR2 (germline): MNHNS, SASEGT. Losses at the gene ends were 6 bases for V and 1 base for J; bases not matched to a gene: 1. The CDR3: CASRGQGSYNSPLHF. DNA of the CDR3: TGTGCCAGCAGGGGACAGGGTTCCTATAATTCACCCCTCCACTTT.

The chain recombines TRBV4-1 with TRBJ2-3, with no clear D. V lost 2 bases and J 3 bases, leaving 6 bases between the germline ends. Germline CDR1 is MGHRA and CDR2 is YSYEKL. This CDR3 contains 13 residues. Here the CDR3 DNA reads TGCGCCAGCAGCCAATCTTCTACAGATACGCAGTATTTT. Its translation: CASSQSSTDTQYF.

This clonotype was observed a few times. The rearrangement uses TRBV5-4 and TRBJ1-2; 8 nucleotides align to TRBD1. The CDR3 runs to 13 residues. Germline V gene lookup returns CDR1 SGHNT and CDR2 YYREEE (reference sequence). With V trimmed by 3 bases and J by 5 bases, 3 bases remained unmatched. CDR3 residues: CASSSTGAYGYTF. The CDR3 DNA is TGTGCCAGCAGCTCGACAGGGGCGTATGGCTACACCTTC.

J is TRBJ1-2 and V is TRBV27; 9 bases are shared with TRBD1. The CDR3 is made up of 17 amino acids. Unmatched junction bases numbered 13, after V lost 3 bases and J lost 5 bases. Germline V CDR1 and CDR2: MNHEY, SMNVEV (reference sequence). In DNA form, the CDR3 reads TGTGCCAGCAGTTTTTCGGGACAGGGCCGTGGCCCATATGGCTACACCTTC. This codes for CASSFSGQGRGPYGYTF.

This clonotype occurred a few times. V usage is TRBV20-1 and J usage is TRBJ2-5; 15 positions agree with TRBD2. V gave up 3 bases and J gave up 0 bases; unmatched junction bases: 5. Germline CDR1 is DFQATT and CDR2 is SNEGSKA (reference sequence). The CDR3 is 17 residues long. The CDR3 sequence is CSARWTSGRVYQETQYF. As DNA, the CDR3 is TGCAGTGCTAGGTGGACTAGCGGGAGGGTTTACCAAGAGACCCAGTACTTC.

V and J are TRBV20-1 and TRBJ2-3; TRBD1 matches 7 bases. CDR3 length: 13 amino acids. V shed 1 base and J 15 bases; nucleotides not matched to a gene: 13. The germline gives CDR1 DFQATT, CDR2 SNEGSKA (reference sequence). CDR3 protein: CSARVPTGQNLYF. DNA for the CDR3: TGCAGTGCTAGAGTTCCTACGGGACAGAATTTATATTTT.

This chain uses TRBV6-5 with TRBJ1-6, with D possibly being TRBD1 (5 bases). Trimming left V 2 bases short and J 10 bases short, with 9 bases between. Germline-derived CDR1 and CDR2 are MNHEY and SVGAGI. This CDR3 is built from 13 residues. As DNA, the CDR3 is TGTGCCAGCAGTTACCTCCGGGGGTCACCCCTCCACTTT. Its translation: CASSYLRGSPLHF.